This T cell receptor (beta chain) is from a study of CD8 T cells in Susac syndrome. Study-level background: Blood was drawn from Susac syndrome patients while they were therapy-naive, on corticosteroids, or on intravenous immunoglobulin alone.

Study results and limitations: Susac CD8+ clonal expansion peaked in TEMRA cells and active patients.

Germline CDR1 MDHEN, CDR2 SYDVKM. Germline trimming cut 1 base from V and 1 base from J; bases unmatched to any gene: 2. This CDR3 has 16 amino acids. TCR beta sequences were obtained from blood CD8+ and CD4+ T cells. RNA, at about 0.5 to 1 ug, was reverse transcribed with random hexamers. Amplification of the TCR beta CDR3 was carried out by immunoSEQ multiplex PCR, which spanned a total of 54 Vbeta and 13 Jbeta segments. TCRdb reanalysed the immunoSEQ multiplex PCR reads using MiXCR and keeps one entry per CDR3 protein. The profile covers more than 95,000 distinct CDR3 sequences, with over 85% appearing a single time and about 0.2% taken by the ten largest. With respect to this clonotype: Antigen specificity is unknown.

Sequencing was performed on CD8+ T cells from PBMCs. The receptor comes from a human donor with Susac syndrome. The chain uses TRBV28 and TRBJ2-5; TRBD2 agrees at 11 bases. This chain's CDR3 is CASSLYLAGGQETQYF. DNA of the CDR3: TGTGCCAGCAGTTTATATCTAGCGGGGGGCCAAGAGACCCAGTACTTC.